Following are 7 T cell receptor beta chains from one sample sequenced in a study of OX40 agonist ivuxolimab in advanced cancers. Produced via immunoSEQ multiplex PCR; TCRdb's table is partial and in-frame only. Among some 77,000 clones listed, approximately 92% were seen once. Sequences were derived from CD4+ or CD8+ T cells sorted from blood, sampled in a trial of the OX40 agonist ivuxolimab. These receptors were obtained from an adult with an advanced solid tumor such as melanoma, head and neck, liver or kidney cancer.

CDR3 bases: TGTGCCAGCAGCTTATTCCTAGCGGGAGGGGGGGAGACCCAGTACTTC. Its translation is CASSLFLAGGGETQYF. This chain joins TRBV7-2 and TRBJ2-5, with TRBD2 matching 12 bases. CDR3 length: 16 amino acids. CDR1 is SGHTA, CDR2 FQGNSA, per germline. Trimming removed 2 bases from V and 5 bases from J; junction bases left unmatched: 6.

To note about this clone: Germline is not matched at one junction end, which may reflect a read error. The CDR3 spells CSAEAGELFF. The CDR3 DNA follows: TGCAGCGCTGAAGCCGGGGAGCTGTTTTTT. The rearrangement joins TRBV29-1 to TRBJ2-2; D unclear. The CDR3 spans 10 residues. Germline values: CDR1 SQVTM, CDR2 ANQGSEA.

The rearrangement joins TRBV6-5 to TRBJ2-7; 8 bases map to TRBD2. Trimming at V came to 6 bases and at J to 0 bases, leaving 7 bases not matched to a gene. The germline V gene has CDR1 MNHEY and CDR2 SVGAGI. The CDR3 consists of 15 residues. CDR3 coding DNA: TGTGCCAGCAGCTATAGCGGGGCGGGCTCCTACGAGCAGTACTTC. This codes for CASSYSGAGSYEQYF.

The chain joins TRBV9 to TRBJ2-2; D tentatively fits TRBD1 or TRBD2 (6 bases each). CDR1 and CDR2 from the germline V gene are SGDLS and YYNGEE. This CDR3 has 14 amino acids. Trimming left V 2 bases short and J 6 bases short, with 11 bases between. CDR3 loop: CASSVRGAPGELFF. DNA of the CDR3: TGTGCCAGCAGCGTTAGGGGGGCTCCCGGGGAGCTGTTTTTT.

The sample holds one count of this clone. V and J are TRBV5-1 and TRBJ2-3; TRBD1 matches 10 bases. After removal of 4 bases from V and 4 bases from J, the junction contained 3 bases not matched to a gene. CDR3 length equals 14 residues. Germline V gene data show CDR1 as SGHRS and CDR2 as YFSETQ. In DNA, the CDR3 is TGCGCCAGCAGCGAGGACAGGGGGGCAGATACGCAGTATTTT. Its protein product is CASSEDRGADTQYF. Complete variable domain (other parts from reference TRBV5-1 and TRBJ2-3): KAGVTQTPRYLIKTRGQQVTLSCSPISGHRSVSWYQQTPGQGLQFLFEYFSETQRNKGNFPGRFSGRQFSNSRSEMNVSTLELGDSALYLCASSEDRGADTQYFGPGTRLTVL.

This chain connects TRBV7-2 to TRBJ1-2; D is possibly TRBD1 (6 bases). The CDR3 consists of 15 residues. The germline gives CDR1 SGHTA, CDR2 FQGNSA. Trimming took 1 base from V and 1 from J, leaving 10 bases between them. The CDR3: CASSLVGRGNYGYTF. DNA of the CDR3: TGTGCCAGCAGCTTAGTCGGCAGGGGTAACTATGGCTACACCTTC.

The chain carries TRBV9 and TRBJ2-7, with TRBD1 matching over 10 bases. The germline CDR1 and CDR2 sequences are SGDLS and YYNGEE. With V trimmed by 4 bases and J by 2 bases, 9 bases remained unmatched. CDR3 length equals 16 residues. This CDR3 is CASSTTPGQGPYEQYF. CDR3 nucleotide sequence: TGTGCCAGCAGCACTACGCCGGGACAGGGGCCCTACGAGCAGTACTTC. The full variable domain, in which reference TRBV9 and TRBJ2-7 provide the parts outside the CDR3, is DSGVTQTPKHLITATGQRVTLRCSPRSGDLSVYWYQQSLDQGLQFLIQYYNGEERAKGNILERFSAQQFPDLHSELNLSSLELGDSALYFCASSTTPGQGPYEQYFGPGTRLTVT.